This T cell receptor (beta chain) was sequenced in a study of T cell responses to AZD1222 COVID-19 vaccine (dated by TCRdb to 2020 to 2022). General notes on the study: A total of more than 230 trial participants underwent TCR sequencing, of whom about 210 had received two doses of AZD1222 and 26 had received two doses of the MenACWY control vaccine. Trial participants were enrolled by age into 18-55, 56-69 and 70-plus year subgroups, with around 150, 28 and 57 TCR-sequenced participants respectively. Here is what the overall study found, with its caveats: After two AZD1222 doses, both the breadth and the depth of spike-specific TCRs were significantly higher than at day 0 and than in MenACWY recipients. CD4 TCRs associated with the vaccine covered the entire spike protein, and the dominant responses were in regions 160-218 and 743-854. Only 5 to 7 AZD1222 recipients were SARS-CoV-2 seropositive at baseline, limiting conclusions about previously exposed vaccinees. Most participants were white British and females outnumbered males, and the authors suggested that clonal diversity may have been underestimated. The 56-69-year group was small, and its depth increase did not reach significance, likely because of low power. Reportedly, close to half of the unique spike-specific TCRs recognized epitopes lying outside the regions that are mutated in the B.1.351 and B.1.1.7 variants. No day 14 peak-response samples were available, so repertoires were characterized only after the peak T cell response.

About this clone: No antigen is known for it. No much larger clonotype is one base removed from it; base qualities were not supplied.

The CDR3 regions of human TCRbeta chains were analyzed by immunosequencing. The paper's data handling went like this. TCRs in the repertoires were matched against a reference library of SARS-CoV-2-specific TCRs that had been generated with the MIRA antigen-specificity platform. Breadth was defined as the fraction of unique TCRs that were SARS-CoV-2-associated, and depth was defined as the fraction of total T cells that were SARS-CoV-2-associated. Using the MIRA data, each spike-specific TCR was mapped to the spike region that the TCR reacts to and placed in a CD4 or CD8 class. Log10-transformed breadth and depth values were compared by one-way ANOVA with Sidak's multiple comparisons tests. The immuneACCESS repertoire file appears here via TCRdb, limited to in-frame rearrangements. These files lack a portion of the clones; in checked studies, under half of the deficit traces to unresolved V genes, and the cause of the others is not known. Clonal size and the V and J genes are those of that table, whereas D and trimming came from the DNA. Present in this sample are tens of thousands of clones, approximately 91% of which were seen just once. The ten top clones hold 4% to 5% of the sample.

The time point label here, explained by the study, means: about 28 days (+/-7) after the second vaccine dose. AZD1222 recipients given second doses at about 4 weeks or at about 12 weeks were pooled, since spike-specific TCR depth and breadth were not found to differ between the two schedules. Vaccinee samples were obtained from the UK trials COV001 and COV002, which included a single-blind randomized controlled phase 2/3 trial of AZD1222 (ChAdOx1 nCoV-19) in healthy adults. For TCRbeta chain sequencing, PBMC samples were collected from trial participants at day 0 and at day 28 after the second dose. Relative to germline, V is missing 2 bases and J is missing 10 bases, with 6 bases of the junction outside any gene match. Reading from cysteine to phenylalanine, the CDR3 counts 14 amino acids. CDR3 DNA only is kept here, 42 bases in frame from base 1. CDR1 is given as MGHDK and CDR2 as SYGVNS, both from the germline V gene.

The rearrangement joined TRBV25-1 to TRBJ1-4; 8 nucleotides in the junction match TRBD1. This sequence originates from an adult who received the AZD1222 COVID-19 vaccine. The material sequenced was peripheral blood, taken 28 days after the second AZD1222 dose. The CDR3 protein: CASSELAGGGKLFF. The nucleotide sequence is given as TGTGCCAGCAGTGAACTTGCAGGGGGCGGAAAACTGTTTTTT. Beyond the CDR3, the reference TRBV25-1 and TRBJ1-4 genes provide the residues; the full variable domain reads: EADIYQTPRYLVIGTGKKITLECSQTMGHDKMYWYQQDPGMELHLIHYSYGVNSTEKGDLSSESTVSRIRTEHFPLTLESARPSHTSQYLCASSELAGGGKLFFGSGTQLSVL.